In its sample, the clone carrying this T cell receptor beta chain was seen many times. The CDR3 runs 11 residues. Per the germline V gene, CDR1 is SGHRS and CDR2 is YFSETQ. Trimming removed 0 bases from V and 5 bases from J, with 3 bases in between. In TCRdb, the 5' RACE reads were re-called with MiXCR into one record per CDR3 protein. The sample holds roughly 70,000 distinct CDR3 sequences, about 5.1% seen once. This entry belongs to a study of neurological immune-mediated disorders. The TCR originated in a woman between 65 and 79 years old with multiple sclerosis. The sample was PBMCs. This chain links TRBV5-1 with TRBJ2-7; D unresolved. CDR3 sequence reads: CASSLGHEQYF. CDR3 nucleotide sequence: TGCGCCAGCAGCTTGGGCCACGAGCAGTACTTC.